This TCR beta chain comes out of a study of post-analysis software for immune sequencing data. Study in general: Progressive-relapsing, secondary progressive and relapsing-remitting multiple sclerosis were among the disease courses included.

Findings and caveats of the study: Co-batched samples clustered tightly together by F measure. Multiple sclerosis patients showed significantly lower normalized Chao1 diversity than controls did.

Prepared TCR beta cDNA libraries contained unique molecular identifiers. The T cell input of roughly 0.9 to 10 million gave roughly 460,000 cDNA molecules. MiXCR, applied by TCRdb to the PCR reads, yields one record per CDR3 protein. The sample carries 170,000 or so distinct CDR3 sequences, around 28% recorded once. This clonotype was found many times. Its antigen is not identified. This TCR was sampled from a girl aged 5 to 17 with multiple sclerosis. Input material: blood.

The CDR3 nucleotides are TGTGCCAGCAGCCTATTGGTTCGAGCGGGGCAGTATGGCTACACCTTC. Its protein is CASSLLVRAGQYGYTF. The V gene is TRBV5-5, the J gene TRBJ1-2; D may be TRBD1 (5 bases). Germline loops: CDR1 SGHKS, CDR2 YYEKEE (reference sequence). V was clipped by 4 bases and J by 5 bases, with 21 bases between them. The CDR3 consists of 16 residues.